A selection of T cell receptor beta chains follows, all from one sample in a study of PD-L1 blockade in urothelial cancer. Sequenced by immunoSEQ multiplex PCR; TCRdb stores in-frame clones only, minus some. The profile shows 30,000 to 45,000 clones, 80% to 90% of them singletons. Sequences were derived from PBMCs, sampled around atezolizumab (anti-PD-L1) treatment. These receptors originate from a man between 60 and 75 years old with urothelial cancer. Both conserved end residues are part of each CDR3. A D gene is named only where the DNA matches it firmly. For some rows the clone size is stated as once, few or many, or as a class when expanded; others skip it.

d_call | clone_size | j_call | v_call | cdr3_aa | cdr3_nt
. | . | TRBJ2-1 | TRBV28 | CASRRDEQFF | TGTGCCAGCAGACGCGATGAGCAGTTCTTC
TRBD1 | . | TRBJ1-2 | TRBV6-5 | CASSTPGQGDRGYTF | TGTGCCAGCAGTACCCCCGGACAGGGGGATCGTGGCTACACCTTC
TRBD2 | . | TRBJ2-1 | TRBV6-7 | CASSCPPTSGRLDEQFF | TGTGCCAGCAGTTGCCCGCCGACTAGCGGGAGGTTGGATGAGCAGTTCTTC
. | . | TRBJ1-2 | TRBV28 | CASSYKINYGYTF | TGTGCCAGCAGTTACAAGATTAACTATGGCTACACCTTC
. | few | TRBJ1-2 | TRBV30 | CAWGSGSSGYTF | TGTGCCTGGGGTTCAGGGTCTAGTGGCTACACCTTC
TRBD1 | . | TRBJ1-2 | TRBV5-4 | CASSFGRDRDDYGYTF | TGTGCCAGCAGCTTCGGCCGGGACAGGGACGACTATGGCTACACCTTC
. | . | TRBJ2-3 | TRBV29-1 | CSGRAGGDTQYF | TGCAGCGGCAGAGCCGGGGGAGATACGCAGTATTTT
TRBD2 | . | TRBJ2-1 | TRBV27 | CASISGTNNEQFF | TGTGCCAGCATTAGCGGGACTAACAATGAGCAGTTCTTC
TRBD1 | . | TRBJ1-1 | TRBV27 | CASSRTGANTEAFF | TGTGCCAGCAGCAGGACAGGGGCGAACACTGAAGCTTTCTTT
TRBD1 | . | TRBJ1-2 | TRBV5-1 | CASSSGGQGIDYTF | TGCGCCAGCAGCTCGGGGGGACAGGGGATTGACTACACCTTC
TRBD1 | . | TRBJ2-7 | TRBV5-1 | CASGNRGYEQYF | TGCGCCAGCGGGAACAGGGGTTACGAGCAGTACTTC
TRBD2 | . | TRBJ2-1 | TRBV15 | CATSRDTAGGDNEQFF | TGTGCCACCAGCAGGGATACAGCGGGAGGGGACAATGAGCAGTTCTTC
TRBD2 | . | TRBJ2-2 | TRBV4-2 | CASSQGLAAGELFF | TGTGCCAGCAGCCAAGGGCTAGCGGCCGGGGAGCTGTTTTTT
. | . | TRBJ1-1 | TRBV5-6 | CASHQFQKNTEAFF | TGTGCCAGCCATCAATTTCAAAAGAACACTGAAGCTTTCTTT
. | . | TRBJ1-3 | TRBV10-2 | CASSVFEGRDTIYF | TGCGCCAGCAGTGTTTTCGAGGGTCGAGACACCATATATTTT
TRBD2 | . | TRBJ2-5 | TRBV7-2 | CASSLHTSGMETQYF | TGTGCCAGCAGCTTACACACTAGCGGGATGGAGACCCAGTACTTC
TRBD2 | . | TRBJ2-2 | TRBV7-8 | CASSLTFRLAGVGELFF | TGTGCCAGCAGCTTAACTTTCAGGCTAGCGGGGGTCGGGGAGCTGTTTTTT
TRBD2 | once | TRBJ2-2 | TRBV2 | CASRVSGGANTGELFF | TGTGCCAGCAGAGTTAGCGGGGGGGCTAACACCGGGGAGCTGTTTTTT
TRBD2 | . | TRBJ2-7 | TRBV5-1 | CASSWAVGRALLYEQYF | TGCGCCAGCAGCTGGGCAGTCGGGAGGGCCTTGCTCTACGAGCAGTACTTC
TRBD2 | . | TRBJ2-1 | TRBV6-5 | CASRGLAGYNEQFF | TGTGCCAGCAGGGGACTAGCGGGGTACAATGAGCAGTTCTTC
TRBD1 | . | TRBJ2-7 | TRBV27 | CASATGASYEQYF | TGTGCCAGTGCGACAGGGGCATCCTACGAGCAGTACTTC
. | once | TRBJ2-7 | TRBV28 | CASSWGVGNEQYF | TGTGCCAGCAGTTGGGGGGTGGGGAACGAGCAGTACTTC
TRBD1 | . | TRBJ2-4 | TRBV11-2 | CASSLGNPGGVGNIQYF | TGTGCCAGCAGCTTAGGGAATCCAGGGGGCGTGGGGAACATTCAGTACTTC
. | . | TRBJ1-1 | TRBV5-5 | CASSREPVNTEAFF | TGTGCCAGCAGCAGAGAGCCCGTGAACACTGAAGCTTTCTTT
. | once | TRBJ1-5 | TRBV7-9 | CASSLVGASQPQHF | TGTGCCAGCAGCTTAGTTGGGGCGAGTCAGCCCCAGCATTTT
TRBD1 | . | TRBJ1-2 | TRBV28 | CASRRQGKSGYTF | TGTGCCAGCAGAAGACAGGGCAAAAGTGGCTACACCTTC
TRBD2 | . | TRBJ2-1 | TRBV7-2 | CASSPKREGEQFF | TGTGCCAGCAGCCCGAAGCGGGAGGGTGAGCAGTTCTTC
TRBD2 | . | TRBJ2-5 | TRBV7-8 | CASSLAPRLAGGSGAGGETQYF | TGTGCCAGCAGCTTAGCCCCTCGACTAGCGGGAGGGTCCGGAGCTGGGGGAGAGACCCAGTACTTC
. | . | TRBJ2-2 | TRBV23-1 | CASSQSPRGDTGELFF | TGCGCCAGCAGTCAATCCCCCAGGGGTGACACCGGGGAGCTGTTTTTT
. | . | TRBJ2-7 | TRBV14 | CASSQGLPYEQYF | TGTGCCAGCAGCCAAGGTCTCCCCTACGAGCAGTACTTC
. | . | TRBJ2-7 | TRBV11-2 | CASSLDRASYEQYF | TGTGCCAGCAGCTTAGACAGGGCTTCCTACGAGCAGTACTTC
. | . | TRBJ1-2 | TRBV28 | CASSPLHRGQGDYTF | TGTGCCAGCAGCCCCTTACATCGGGGACAAGGAGACTACACCTTC
. | . | TRBJ2-3 | TRBV6-5 | CASSYSGGTTDTQYF | TGTGCCAGCAGTTACTCTGGCGGAACCACAGATACGCAGTATTTT
. | . | TRBJ1-5 | TRBV28 | CASNSQPQHF | TGTGCCAGCAATAGTCAGCCCCAGCATTTT
. | . | TRBJ2-7 | TRBV18 | CASSLSRDNEQYF | TGTGCCAGCTCACTCTCACGAGACAACGAGCAGTACTTC
TRBD1 | . | TRBJ2-7 | TRBV28 | CASSFVGQGAYEQYF | TGTGCCAGCAGTTTTGTGGGACAGGGGGCCTACGAGCAGTACTTC
. | . | TRBJ1-5 | TRBV29-1 | CSVETGNNQPQHF | TGCAGCGTTGAGACCGGGAACAATCAGCCCCAGCATTTT
TRBD1 | once | TRBJ2-4 | TRBV5-4 | CASSSGQGANIQYF | TGTGCCAGCAGCTCTGGACAGGGGGCAAACATTCAGTACTTC
. | . | TRBJ1-1 | TRBV6-5 | CASGTYWPNTEAFF | TGTGCCAGCGGGACTTATTGGCCGAACACTGAAGCTTTCTTT
. | . | TRBJ1-1 | TRBV10-2 | CASSEGRATEAFF | TGCGCCAGCAGTGAGGGGCGAGCCACTGAAGCTTTCTTT
. | once | TRBJ1-6 | TRBV6-5 | CASSFQTGLINSPLHF | TGTGCCAGCAGTTTTCAAACGGGACTGATCAATTCACCCCTCCACTTT
. | . | TRBJ1-1 | TRBV7-9 | CASSVGGRGGTEAFF | TGTGCCAGCAGCGTTGGCGGCAGGGGCGGCACTGAAGCTTTCTTT
TRBD2 | . | TRBJ2-1 | TRBV7-2 | CASSLAGLAGVNEQFF | TGTGCCAGCAGCTTAGCAGGGCTAGCGGGGGTGAATGAGCAGTTCTTC